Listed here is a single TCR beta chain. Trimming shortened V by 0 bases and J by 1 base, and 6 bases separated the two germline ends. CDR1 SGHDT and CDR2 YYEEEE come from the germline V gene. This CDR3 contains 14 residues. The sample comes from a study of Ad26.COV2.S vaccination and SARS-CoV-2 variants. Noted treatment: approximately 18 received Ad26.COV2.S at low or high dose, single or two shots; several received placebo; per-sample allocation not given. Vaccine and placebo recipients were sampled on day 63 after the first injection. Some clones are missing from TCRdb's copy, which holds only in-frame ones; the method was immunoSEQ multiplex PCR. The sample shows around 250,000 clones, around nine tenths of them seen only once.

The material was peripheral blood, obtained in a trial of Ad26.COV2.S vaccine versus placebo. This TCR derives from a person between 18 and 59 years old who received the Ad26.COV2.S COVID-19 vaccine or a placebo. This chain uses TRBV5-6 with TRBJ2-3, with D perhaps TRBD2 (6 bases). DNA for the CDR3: TGTGCCAGCAGCTTGGGCGGGGGCACAGATACGCAGTATTTT. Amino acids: CASSLGGGTDTQYF.